Each of the 27 T cell receptor beta chains below was sequenced from the same sample in a study of blood T cell repertoires in COVID-19. Assay: immunoSEQ multiplex PCR; the TCRdb copy retains only in-frame clones and omits some. Of 170,000 or so clones listed, nearly 90% were seen once; the top ten hold around 1.9%. The sequenced sample consisted of peripheral blood. The source is a man in his late teens or twenties who had recovered from COVID-19.

The rearrangement joins TRBV3-1 (or the pseudogene TRBV3-2) to TRBJ1-1; 9 nucleotides align to TRBD1. This CDR3 has 15 residues. The trim removed 4 bases at V and 5 bases at J, leaving 8 bases unmatched. Germline CDR1 and CDR2: LGHDT and YNNKEL (reference sequence). CDR3 sequence: CASSPTGQGRTEAFF. Written as DNA, the CDR3 is TGTGCCAGCAGCCCGACGGGACAGGGACGGACTGAAGCTTTCTTT.

The sample holds a few counts of this clone. The J gene is TRBJ1-1, the V gene TRBV19; D perhaps matches TRBD1 (6 bases). Trimming took 5 bases from V and 1 from J, leaving 11 bases between them. There are 14 residues in the CDR3. Germline V CDR1 and CDR2: LNHDA, SQIVND (reference sequence). The CDR3 DNA sequence: TGTGCCAGTAGTCTACAGGGTGGGAACACTGAAGCTTTCTTT. Amino acid sequence: CASSLQGGNTEAFF.

Only a few counts were recorded for this clone. The chain uses TRBV19 and TRBJ2-1, with 10 bases matching TRBD2. Trimming cost V 6 bases and J 4 bases; bases outside gene matches: 3. Germline CDR1 is LNHDA and CDR2 is SQIVND (reference sequence). The CDR3 is made up of 14 amino acids. In DNA form, the CDR3 reads TGTGCCAGTAGGGCTAGCGGGAGATACAATGAGCAGTTCTTC. It yields the protein CASRASGRYNEQFF.

The gene calls are TRBV4-1 and TRBJ2-4; possibly TRBD1 for D (6 bases). Trimming took off 5 bases at V and 7 bases at J, with 15 bases between the two ends. CDR3 length: 14 amino acids. Germline V gene lookup returns CDR1 MGHRA and CDR2 YSYEKL. The CDR3 DNA sequence: TGCGCCAGCAGCGAGAGACAGGCCCCGAACATTCAGTACTTC. It specifies CASSERQAPNIQYF.

The J gene is TRBJ2-1, the V gene TRBV7-2; D gene unclear. The CDR3 runs 13 residues. In germline, CDR1 is SGHTA, CDR2 FQGNSA. V was cut by 5 bases and J by 12 bases, with 17 bases left in between. CDR3 sequence (DNA): TGTGCCAGCAGCCCCTCGGCGCCGAGAGGGCAGTTCTTC. Translated, it gives CASSPSAPRGQFF.

The chain links TRBV12-3 or TRBV12-4 to TRBJ1-5; no clear D. Trimming removed 6 bases at V and 7 bases at J, with 13 bases between. This CDR3 region has 13 residues. The CDR3 is CASSPTRGQPQHF. The CDR3 nucleotides are TGTGCCAGCAGCCCCACCCGAGGCCAGCCCCAGCATTTT.

The genes are TRBV4-1 and TRBJ2-7, with D perhaps TRBD2 (6 bases). CDR3 length: 17 amino acids. Trimming stripped 3 bases from V and 1 base from J, with 19 bases between. Looked up from germline, CDR1 is MGHRA and CDR2 is YSYEKL. The CDR3, as DNA: TGCGCCAGCAGCCACATAGGTAGCGGCCTCCTTTCCTACGAGCAGTACTTC. Amino acid sequence: CASSHIGSGLLSYEQYF.

The chain has TRBV21-1 and TRBJ2-7; the tabulated D call, TRBD2, remains unverified against the DNA. TRBV21-1 is labeled a pseudogene. This CDR3 region has 15 residues. In DNA form, the CDR3 reads TGTGCCAGCAGCAAAAAGGGACTAGCGCGTATCGAGCAGTACTTC. Translation gives CASSKKGLARIEQYF.

This clone was seen only a few times. The V gene is TRBV28, the J gene TRBJ2-1; D might be TRBD2 (6 bases). From germline, CDR1 is MDHEN and CDR2 SYDVKM. This CDR3 spans 12 amino acids. Between the trimmed V and J ends, which lost 4 bases and 6 bases, there was a span of 7 bases. CDR3 protein: CASSWGVNEQFF. The CDR3 nucleotides are TGTGCCAGCAGTTGGGGGGTCAATGAGCAGTTCTTC.

This chain connects TRBV3-1 (or the pseudogene TRBV3-2) to TRBJ2-5, with D possibly being TRBD2 (6 bases). The CDR3 is 18 residues long. Per the germline V gene, CDR1 is LGHDT and CDR2 is YNNKEL (reference sequence). V was trimmed by 0 bases and J by 2 bases, leaving 19 bases between them. Here the CDR3 DNA reads TGTGCCAGCAGCCAAGACCGCCCCGGAGGGCCGGAGCAAGAGACCCAGTACTTC. The encoded protein is CASSQDRPGGPEQETQYF.

V is TRBV5-1 and J is TRBJ2-1; TRBD2 aligns across 7 bases. This CDR3 spans 15 amino acids. In germline, CDR1 is SGHRS, CDR2 YFSETQ. Trimming at V came to 4 bases and at J to 2 bases, leaving 6 bases not matched to a gene. The CDR3 region is CASSAGGTAYNEQFF. Written as DNA, the CDR3 is TGCGCCAGCAGCGCCGGGGGGACTGCCTACAATGAGCAGTTCTTC.

The chain employs TRBV6-6 and TRBJ1-4, with TRBD1 as a possible D gene (6 bases). The CDR3 runs 14 residues. Germline V gives CDR1 MNHNY, CDR2 SVGAGI (reference sequence). V lost 6 bases to trimming and J lost 4 bases, with 12 bases between them. As DNA, the CDR3 is TGTGCCAGCAGCATAACAGGGAATAATGAAAAACTGTTTTTT. The encoded protein is CASSITGNNEKLFF.

V and J are TRBV19 and TRBJ2-1; 10 nucleotides agree with TRBD1. V shed 7 bases, J shed 2 bases, and the junction held 2 bases outside the gene matches. CDR1 is LNHDA, CDR2 SQIVND, per germline (reference sequence). The CDR3 covers 14 residues. CDR3 bases: TGTGCCAGTACCGACAGGGGGCCCTACAATGAGCAGTTCTTC. This codes for CASTDRGPYNEQFF.

This clone was observed a single time. This sequence joins TRBV15 and TRBJ1-1; TRBD1 matches at 8 bases. Germline V lookup: CDR1 LNHNV, CDR2 YYDKDF (reference sequence). The CDR3 sequence is 17 residues long. J was trimmed by 3 bases and V by 6 bases; bases with no gene match: 15. The CDR3 reads CATSGETGGIVDTEAFF. The CDR3 DNA follows: TGTGCCACCAGTGGAGAAACAGGGGGAATTGTTGACACTGAAGCTTTCTTT.

V usage is TRBV15 and J usage is TRBJ2-2; D possibly corresponds to TRBD1 (6 bases). V was trimmed by 3 bases and J by 2 bases, leaving 19 bases between them. The germline CDR1 and CDR2 sequences are LNHNV and YYDKDF (reference sequence). The CDR3 is 18 residues long. The CDR3 is CATSRSRGQLQNTGELFF. The CDR3 DNA is TGTGCCACCAGCAGGTCCCGAGGACAGCTACAAAACACCGGGGAGCTGTTTTTT.

V usage is TRBV5-4 and J usage is TRBJ2-3; 12 bases align to TRBD2. The germline V gene encodes CDR1 SGHNT and CDR2 YYREEE (reference sequence). CDR3 length: 17 residues. The trim removed 6 bases at V and 3 bases at J, leaving 11 bases unmatched. As DNA, the CDR3 is TGTGCCAGCAACCCCGTCGGGCTAGCGGGAGGGACAGATACGCAGTATTTT. Protein sequence: CASNPVGLAGGTDTQYF. Variable domain in full (rest from reference TRBV5-4 and TRBJ2-3): ETGVTQSPTHLIKTRGQQVTLRCSSQSGHNTVSWYQQALGQGPQFIFQYYREEENGRGNFPPRFSGLQFPNYSSELNVNALELDDSALYLCASNPVGLAGGTDTQYFGPGTRLTVL.

The J gene is TRBJ2-2, the V gene TRBV5-4; 10 positions agree with TRBD1. V shed 4 bases, J shed 4 bases, and the junction held 10 bases outside the gene matches. CDR3 length: 17 amino acids. Germline V gives CDR1 SGHNT, CDR2 YYREEE (reference sequence). This CDR3 is CASSIRTGGRITGELFF. The CDR3 DNA follows: TGTGCCAGCAGCATCCGGACAGGGGGAAGGATCACCGGGGAGCTGTTTTTT.

CDR3 DNA sequence: TGTGCCAGTAGTGTCCAACAGGGGGTGTTCTACGAGCAGTACTTC. Protein sequence: CASSVQQGVFYEQYF. The gene calls are TRBV19 and TRBJ2-7; 8 bases fit TRBD1. The CDR3 has 15 amino acids. With 5 bases clipped from V and 3 bases from J, the junction kept 9 bases outside the gene matches. Germline CDR1 reads LNHDA; CDR2 reads SQIVND (reference sequence).

V is TRBV5-1 and J is TRBJ2-2, with 10 bases that match TRBD1. CDR1 and CDR2 from the germline V gene are SGHRS and YFSETQ. Trimming took 4 bases from V and 5 from J; bases not matched to a gene: 5. This CDR3 is 15 amino acids long. In nucleotides, the CDR3 is TGCGCCAGCAGCGCCGGGACAGGGGTTACCGGGGAGCTGTTTTTT. Encoded protein: CASSAGTGVTGELFF. Complete variable domain (other parts from reference TRBV5-1 and TRBJ2-2): KAGVTQTPRYLIKTRGQQVTLSCSPISGHRSVSWYQQTPGQGLQFLFEYFSETQRNKGNFPGRFSGRQFSNSRSEMNVSTLELGDSALYLCASSAGTGVTGELFFGEGSRLTVL.

This clone was recorded at least ten times. V is TRBV6-6 and J is TRBJ1-1, with unresolved D. CDR3 size: 13 residues. Trimming stripped 1 base from V and 6 bases from J, with 9 bases between. The germline CDR1 and CDR2 sequences are MNHNY and SVGAGI (reference sequence). For the CDR3, the DNA is TGTGCCAGCAGTTACTTAGAAGAACCTGAAGCTTTCTTT. Amino acid sequence: CASSYLEEPEAFF.

The rearrangement joins TRBV9 to TRBJ2-7, with D tentatively TRBD1 (6 bases). Germline loops: CDR1 SGDLS, CDR2 YYNGEE. Trimming took off 0 bases at V and 4 bases at J, with 14 bases between the two ends. The CDR3 runs 15 residues. The CDR3 sequence is CASSVEQGSVYEQYF. CDR3 nucleotide sequence: TGTGCCAGCAGCGTAGAACAGGGAAGCGTGTACGAGCAGTACTTC.

This sequence joins TRBV6-6 and TRBJ2-6, with D possibly being TRBD2 (5 bases). V was cut by 2 bases and J by 4 bases, with 9 bases left in between. The CDR3 has 15 residues. Per germline, CDR1 MNHNY and CDR2 SVGAGI (reference sequence). This CDR3 is CASSYEGTGANVLTF. CDR3 in DNA: TGTGCCAGCAGTTACGAGGGAACCGGGGCCAACGTCCTGACTTTC.

The chain combines TRBV24-1 with TRBJ2-3; D may be TRBD2 (6 bases). V was shortened by 6 bases and J by 2 bases, with 11 bases between the two germline ends. The CDR3 contains 14 residues. The germline gives CDR1 KGHDR, CDR2 SFDVKD. Here the CDR3 DNA reads TGTGCCACCAGTCCGGGACTTGACACAGATACGCAGTATTTT. It specifies CATSPGLDTDTQYF.

CDR3 sequence (DNA): TGTGCCAGCAGCCCCCAGACAGTTAGCAATCAGCCCCAGCATTTT. Its translation: CASSPQTVSNQPQHF. The V gene is TRBV7-2, the J gene TRBJ1-5, with D maybe TRBD1 (5 bases). CDR3 length: 15 amino acids. CDR1 SGHTA and CDR2 FQGNSA come from the germline V gene. V was shortened by 5 bases and J by 0 bases, with 11 bases between the two germline ends.

The chain has TRBV11-2 and TRBJ1-6; D ambiguous. CDR3 length: 16 residues. V lost 1 base to trimming and J lost 9 bases, with 16 bases between them. Germline-derived CDR1 and CDR2 are SGHAT and FQNNGV. The CDR3 sequence: CASSLVSPATGSPLHF. CDR3 in DNA: TGTGCCAGCAGCTTAGTTTCCCCGGCCACGGGTTCACCCCTCCACTTT.

The chain recombines TRBV18 with TRBJ2-3; TRBD2 matches 10 bases. This CDR3 is 17 amino acids long. The V gene end was trimmed by 0 bases and the J gene end by 2 bases; junction bases not matched to a gene: 5. The germline V gene has CDR1 KGHSH and CDR2 LQKENI. CDR3: CASSPPSLAGATDTQYF. In nucleotides, the CDR3 is TGTGCCAGCTCACCACCCTCCCTAGCGGGAGCCACAGATACGCAGTATTTT.

This chain links TRBV6-2 or TRBV6-3 with TRBJ1-6; D is unclear. Germline loops: CDR1 MNHEY, CDR2 SVGEGT. CDR3 length: 15 residues. With 4 bases removed from V and 3 bases from J, the gap between germline ends came to 10 bases. The CDR3, as DNA: TGTGCCAGCAGTTGGACTGCCGTCTATAATTCACCCCTCCACTTT. It specifies CASSWTAVYNSPLHF.